One and the same sample provided the 9 T cell receptor beta chains below, sequenced in a study of shared clonotypes between healthy human individuals. Selected positively for CCR7 and CD45RO-negative, naive CD8 cells excluded terminally differentiated effector memory CD45RA+ cells. Data came from immunoSEQ multiplex PCR; TCRdb stores just in-frame clones and leaves some out. The table has some 800,000 clones, 80% to 95% seen once. Sequences were obtained from naive CD8+ T cells sorted from blood. These receptors came from a man aged 25 to 40 in good health.

This chain's CDR3 is CASRAQGQGYEQYF. For the CDR3, the DNA is TGTGCCAGCAGGGCCCAAGGACAGGGCTACGAGCAGTACTTC. The chain combines TRBV6-6 with TRBJ2-7, with 8 bases fitting TRBD1. Per the germline V gene, CDR1 is MNHNY and CDR2 is SVGAGI (reference sequence). There are 14 residues in the CDR3. The V and J ends lost 6 bases and 3 bases, in that order; junction bases with no gene match: 7.

The chain uses TRBV7-2 and TRBJ2-5; D might be TRBD2 (5 bases). Germline CDR1 is SGHTA and CDR2 is FQGNSA. Trimming shortened V by 6 bases and J by 2 bases, and 16 bases separated the two germline ends. CDR3 length equals 15 residues. The DNA of the CDR3 is TGTGCCAGCAGACGAGTCCGCGGGCCACAAGAGACCCAGTACTTC. Residues: CASRRVRGPQETQYF.

The chain recombines TRBV6-6 with TRBJ1-5; D unresolved. V dropped 5 bases and J dropped 0 bases, with 8 bases sitting between them. Germline CDR1 and CDR2: MNHNY and SVGAGI (reference sequence). The CDR3 consists of 14 residues. CDR3 amino acids: CASSLTASNQPQHF. The CDR3 DNA sequence: TGTGCCAGCAGTCTCACAGCTAGCAATCAGCCCCAGCATTTT.

This chain links TRBV5-1 with TRBJ2-7; D is undetermined. Per the germline V gene, CDR1 is SGHRS and CDR2 is YFSETQ. The CDR3 spans 14 residues. V was pared by 4 bases and J by 1 base, with 12 bases between. CDR3 residues: CASSLTAASYEQYF. For the CDR3, the DNA is TGCGCCAGCAGCCTAACCGCGGCTTCCTACGAGCAGTACTTC.

The gene calls are TRBV9 and TRBJ2-7; D gene uncertain. Germline V gene data show CDR1 as SGDLS and CDR2 as YYNGEE. CDR3 length: 13 residues. The V end was cut by 4 bases, the J end by 3 bases, with 11 bases between. Here the CDR3 reads CASSTQLGYEQYF. The CDR3 DNA sequence: TGTGCCAGCAGCACCCAGTTAGGCTACGAGCAGTACTTC.

This sequence joins TRBV9 and TRBJ2-7; D is unresolved. Germline V lookup: CDR1 SGDLS, CDR2 YYNGEE. CDR3 length: 16 amino acids. V was clipped by 0 bases and J by 1 base, with 14 bases between them. Here the CDR3 DNA reads TGTGCCAGCAGCGTAGTTGCTCGCGAGTGGTCCTACGAGCAGTACTTC. Translated, it gives CASSVVAREWSYEQYF.

The gene calls are TRBV6-6 and TRBJ2-7; TRBD1 matches 7 bases. CDR1 MNHNY and CDR2 SVGAGI come from the germline V gene (reference sequence). The CDR3 is made up of 16 amino acids. Losses at the gene ends were 7 bases for V and 2 bases for J; bases not matched to a gene: 14. CDR3 sequence reads: CASTSGDREGTYEQYF. The CDR3 DNA reads TGTGCCAGCACCAGCGGTGACAGGGAAGGAACCTACGAGCAGTACTTC.

This sequence joins TRBV5-5 and TRBJ2-7, with no clear D. There are 11 residues in the CDR3. Trimming removed 2 bases at V and 6 bases at J, with 6 bases between. Germline values: CDR1 SGHKS, CDR2 YYEKEE (reference sequence). The DNA of the CDR3 is TGTGCCAGCAGCTTCGCCGGCGAGCAGTACTTC. Its protein product is CASSFAGEQYF.

Comment on this clone: The sample contains more than one DNA sequence encoding this CDR3. The rearrangement joins TRBV19 to TRBJ2-7; D tentatively fits TRBD1 or TRBD2 (5 bases each). V was clipped by 6 bases and J by 2 bases, with 11 bases between them. The germline V gene has CDR1 LNHDA and CDR2 SQIVND (reference sequence). This CDR3 is built from 13 residues. CDR3 coding DNA: TGTGCCAGTAGAGGGACGGGTACCTACGAGCAGTACTTC. Its translation: CASRGTGTYEQYF.